The 19 T cell receptor beta chains listed next were all sequenced from one sample in a study of blood T cell repertoires in COVID-19. TCRdb's table, derived via immunoSEQ multiplex PCR, lists solely in-frame clones and lacks some. The top ten hold 3% to 3.5% of the sample, which has around 270,000 clones, 88% seen once. Sequenced material: PBMCs or T cells enriched from blood (not recorded which). These receptors were obtained from a woman aged 40 to 50 who had been exposed to COVID-19.

This clone has only one observation. The rearrangement uses TRBV9 and TRBJ2-1, with D hard to call. Germline CDR1 is SGDLS and CDR2 is YYNGEE. The CDR3 contains 15 residues. V shed 3 bases and J shed 7 bases, with 17 bases lying between them. CDR3 amino acids: CASSGPAWAGNEQFF. The DNA for the CDR3 is TGTGCCAGCAGCGGACCAGCTTGGGCTGGGAATGAGCAGTTCTTC.

This chain joins TRBV2 and TRBJ2-2; D remains unclear. V was cut by 7 bases and J by 5 bases, with 8 bases left in between. The CDR3 spans 12 residues. From germline, CDR1 is SNHLY and CDR2 FYNNEI. The CDR3 DNA reads TGTGCCAGCAACTCCCAAACCGGGGAGCTGTTTTTT. Translation gives CASNSQTGELFF.

This chain joins TRBV5-1 and TRBJ2-7; 15 positions agree with TRBD2. The CDR3 sequence is 14 residues long. Germline V CDR1 and CDR2: SGHRS, YFSETQ. Trimming removed 7 bases from V and 7 bases from J; junction bases left unmatched: 6. The CDR3 DNA follows: TGCGCCAGCGGACTAGCGGGGGGGACGAGGGAGCAGTACTTC. Translated, it gives CASGLAGGTREQYF.

The V call is TRBV25-1, the J call TRBJ2-7; TRBD1 agrees at 7 bases. The CDR3 covers 16 residues. V shed 7 bases, J shed 0 bases, and the junction held 12 bases outside the gene matches. The germline V gene has CDR1 MGHDK and CDR2 SYGVNS. CDR3 DNA: TGTGCCAGCACACGAGGTAAACAGGGGTTCTCCTACGAGCAGTACTTC. This sequence encodes CASTRGKQGFSYEQYF.

This sequence joins TRBV7-3 and TRBJ2-2, with D perhaps matching TRBD2 (6 bases). Trimming stripped 6 bases from V and 4 bases from J, with 18 bases between. Germline CDR1 reads SGHTA; CDR2 reads FQGTGA. The CDR3 runs 16 residues. The CDR3 DNA is TGTGCCAGCAGGAAACCGGGACTCCGAACCACCGGGGAGCTGTTTTTT. Protein sequence: CASRKPGLRTTGELFF.

This chain connects TRBV9 to TRBJ1-2; TRBD1 matches 7 bases. Looked up from germline, CDR1 is SGDLS and CDR2 is YYNGEE. V lost 7 bases, J lost 1 base, and 7 bases stayed unmatched. This CDR3 region has 14 residues. The CDR3 loop reads CASRGYRGNYGYTF. CDR3 sequence (DNA): TGTGCCAGCCGAGGGTACAGGGGTAACTATGGCTACACCTTC.

V usage is TRBV19 and J usage is TRBJ2-1; 8 nucleotides agree with TRBD1. After removal of 3 bases from V and 4 bases from J, the junction contained 5 bases not matched to a gene. The CDR3 is 15 residues long. The germline CDR1 and CDR2 sequences are LNHDA and SQIVND (reference sequence). Here the CDR3 reads CASSIGQGEYNEQFF. The CDR3 nucleotides are TGTGCCAGTAGTATCGGACAGGGAGAGTACAATGAGCAGTTCTTC.

The chain is built from TRBV2 and TRBJ2-7, with TRBD2 matching 10 bases. V shed 7 bases and J 9 bases; nucleotides not matched to a gene: 18. Looked up from germline, CDR1 is SNHLY and CDR2 is FYNNEI. The CDR3 runs to 16 residues. CDR3 sequence (DNA): TGTGCCAGCAATGACGAGCGGGGGGGTTATAAACGAGGGCAGTACTTC. Translating gives CASNDERGGYKRGQYF.

This rearrangement joins TRBV27 to TRBJ1-4; TRBD1 might be the D (6 bases). Germline CDR1 reads MNHEY; CDR2 reads SMNVEV (reference sequence). This CDR3 region has 14 residues. V was trimmed by 4 bases and J by 5 bases, leaving 11 bases between them. The CDR3 DNA reads as TGTGCCAGCAGTTCTCTCCAGGGGAATGAAAAACTGTTTTTT. This translates into CASSSLQGNEKLFF.

This rearrangement joins TRBV27 to TRBJ1-1, with D maybe TRBD1 (5 bases). V was shortened by 5 bases and J by 5 bases, with 18 bases between the two germline ends. The germline V gene has CDR1 MNHEY and CDR2 SMNVEV (reference sequence). The CDR3 totals 15 residues. The CDR3 reads CASSGQGRLGTEAFF. CDR3 nucleotide sequence: TGTGCCAGCAGTGGGCAGGGAAGGCTGGGTACTGAAGCTTTCTTT.

The rearrangement links TRBV11-2 to TRBJ1-1; TRBD1 matches 12 bases. Trimming took 5 bases from V and 11 from J; bases not matched to a gene: 6. From germline, CDR1 is SGHAT and CDR2 FQNNGV. This CDR3 has 13 amino acids. Here the CDR3 DNA reads TGTGCCAGCAGCCGGGACAGGGGGCAGTATGCTTTCTTT. Protein sequence: CASSRDRGQYAFF. Full variable domain (outside the CDR3, taken from reference TRBV11-2 and TRBJ1-1): EAGVAQSPRYKIIEKRQSVAFWCNPISGHATLYWYQQILGQGPKLLIQFQNNGVVDDSQLPKDRFSAERLKGVDSTLKIQPAKLEDSAVYLCASSRDRGQYAFFGQGTRLTVV.

The gene calls are TRBV4-3 and TRBJ1-6; D is unresolved. The germline CDR1 and CDR2 sequences are LGHNA and YSLEER. V lost 0 bases and J lost 7, with 16 bases in between. CDR3 length: 17 residues. The CDR3 sequence is CASSQERGPTTNSPLHF. CDR3 DNA: TGCGCCAGCAGCCAAGAACGAGGTCCAACGACGAATTCACCCCTCCACTTT.

This rearrangement joins TRBV30 to TRBJ2-3; TRBD1 might be the D (6 bases). The CDR3 loop spans 15 amino acids. From germline, CDR1 is GTSNPN and CDR2 SVGIG (reference sequence). The ends were cut back, 3 bases at V and 1 base at J, with 14 bases in the middle. CDR3 in DNA: TGTGCCTGGAGCATAGGGGGTTTAGGCACAGATACGCAGTATTTT. As protein: CAWSIGGLGTDTQYF. The full variable domain, completed using reference TRBV30 and TRBJ2-3, is SQTIHQWPATLVQPVGSPLSLECTVEGTSNPNLYWYRQAAGRGLQLLFYSVGIGQISSEVPQNLSASRPQDRQFILSSKKLLLSDSGFYLCAWSIGGLGTDTQYFGPGTRLTVL.

The chain is built from TRBV5-1 and TRBJ1-1; D is unresolved. Per germline, CDR1 SGHRS and CDR2 YFSETQ. The CDR3 extends over 14 amino acids. Trimming took off 0 bases at V and 1 base at J, with 7 bases between the two ends. Here the CDR3 DNA reads TGCGCCAGCAGCTTGGAACGGAGGAACACTGAAGCTTTCTTT. Residues: CASSLERRNTEAFF.

This clone occurred once. The gene calls are TRBV5-1 and TRBJ2-1, with 11 nucleotides matching TRBD2. CDR3 length equals 20 residues. CDR1 is SGHRS and CDR2 is YFSETQ in the germline V gene. V was pared by 3 bases and J by 1 base, with 15 bases of the junction left unmatched. CDR3 loop: CASSSPFGLAGGLSYNEQFF. The CDR3 nucleotides are TGCGCCAGCAGCTCCCCCTTCGGGCTAGCGGGGGGATTATCCTACAATGAGCAGTTCTTC.

The chain links TRBV11-2 to TRBJ2-5; 8 nucleotides agree with TRBD2. The CDR3 is made up of 15 amino acids. Germline CDR1 is SGHAT and CDR2 is FQNNGV. V lost 4 bases and J lost 4; bases outside the gene matches: 8. The CDR3 protein is CASSWSDGRGETQYF. The CDR3 bases are TGTGCCAGCAGCTGGTCGGACGGGAGGGGAGAGACCCAGTACTTC.

The V gene is TRBV11-2, the J gene TRBJ2-3, with TRBD2 matching over 10 bases. The CDR3 sequence is 15 residues long. Germline V gives CDR1 SGHAT, CDR2 FQNNGV. With 5 bases clipped from V and 4 bases from J, the junction kept 6 bases outside the gene matches. This chain's CDR3 is CASSPDLAGADTQYF. The CDR3 nucleotides read TGTGCCAGCAGCCCGGACCTAGCGGGAGCAGATACGCAGTATTTT.

The rearrangement links TRBV7-3 to TRBJ2-1; 15 bases are shared with TRBD2. The trim removed 5 bases at V and 11 bases at J, leaving 10 bases unmatched. The germline V gene encodes CDR1 SGHTA and CDR2 FQGTGA. This CDR3 has 16 residues. In nucleotides, the CDR3 is TGTGCCAGCAGCGAAGAAGGGACTAGCGGGGGGAAAAAGCAGTTCTTC. This gives the protein CASSEEGTSGGKKQFF. Looking up the rest from reference TRBV7-3 and TRBJ2-1 gives the full variable domain: GAGVSQTPSNKVTEKGKYVELRCDPISGHTALYWYRQSLGQGPEFLIYFQGTGAADDSGLPNDRFFAVRPEGSVSTLKIQRTERGDSAVYLCASSEEGTSGGKKQFFGPGTRLTVL.

The V gene is TRBV24-1, the J gene TRBJ2-3; a weak D match, TRBD2 (5 bases). V lost 4 bases to trimming and J lost 0 bases, with 19 bases between them. The CDR3 has 18 residues. Germline V gives CDR1 KGHDR, CDR2 SFDVKD. CDR3 protein: CATSDYAGGFSSTDTQYF. CDR3 DNA sequence: TGTGCCACCAGTGACTACGCGGGCGGGTTCTCTAGCACAGATACGCAGTATTTT.